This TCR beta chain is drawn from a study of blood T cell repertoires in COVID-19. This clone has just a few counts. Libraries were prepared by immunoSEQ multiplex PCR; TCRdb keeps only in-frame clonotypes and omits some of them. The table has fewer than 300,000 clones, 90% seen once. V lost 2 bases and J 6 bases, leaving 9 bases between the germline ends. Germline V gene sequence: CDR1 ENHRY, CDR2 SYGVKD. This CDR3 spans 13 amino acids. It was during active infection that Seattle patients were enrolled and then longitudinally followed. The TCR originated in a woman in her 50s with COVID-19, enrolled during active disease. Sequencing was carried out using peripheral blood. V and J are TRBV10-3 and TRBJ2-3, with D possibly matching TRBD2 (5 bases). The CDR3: CAISELGEDTQYF. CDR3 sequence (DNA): TGTGCCATCAGTGAGCTTGGGGAGGATACGCAGTATTTT.